The sequence of this TCR beta chain was determined in a study of T cells after yellow fever vaccination. At least ten counts were recorded for this clonotype. The antigen is not known. A 5'RACE template-switching step, the method used to make TCR cDNA, added a universal primer site and UMIs. TCRdb ran MiXCR on the 5' RACE reads and lists one entry per CDR3 protein. The sample yields under 150,000 distinct CDR3 sequences, less than 9.5% seen once. The V gene lost 1 base and the J gene lost 7 bases, with 11 bases spanning the gap. This CDR3 is 12 amino acids long. CDR1 and CDR2 (germline): SQVTM, ANQGSEA. Findings and limits, study-wide: Most primary-vaccination clones recurred post-booster (roughly 96% CD4, around 86% CD8).

The J gene is TRBJ2-7, the V gene TRBV29-1; D may be TRBD1 (5 bases). The clonotype originates from a man aged 25-45 years who received the YFV17D yellow fever vaccine. Source: CD4+ T cells sorted from PBMCs, taken 5 days after the yellow fever booster vaccination. CDR3 DNA: TGCAGCGTTGAAGCCAGGGCCCGGGAGCAGTACTTC. Its protein product is CSVEARAREQYF.